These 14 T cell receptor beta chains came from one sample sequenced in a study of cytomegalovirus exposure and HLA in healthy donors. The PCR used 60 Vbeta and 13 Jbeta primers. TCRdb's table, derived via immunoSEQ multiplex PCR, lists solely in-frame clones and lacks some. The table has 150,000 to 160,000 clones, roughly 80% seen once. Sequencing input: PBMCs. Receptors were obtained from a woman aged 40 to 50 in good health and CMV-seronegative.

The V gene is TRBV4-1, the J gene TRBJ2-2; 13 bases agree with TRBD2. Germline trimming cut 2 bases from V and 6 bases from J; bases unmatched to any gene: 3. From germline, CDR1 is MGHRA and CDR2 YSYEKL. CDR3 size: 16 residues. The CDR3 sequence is CASSQTSGGAPGELFF. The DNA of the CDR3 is TGCGCCAGCAGCCAAACTAGCGGGGGGGCTCCCGGGGAGCTGTTTTTT.

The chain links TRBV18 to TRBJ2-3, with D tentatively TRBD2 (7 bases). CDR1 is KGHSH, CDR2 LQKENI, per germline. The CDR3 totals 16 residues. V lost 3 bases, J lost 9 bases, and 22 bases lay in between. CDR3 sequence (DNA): TGTGCCAGCTCACCCTACGAGGGGGGGCAGGGAGAAACGCAGTATTTT. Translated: CASSPYEGGQGETQYF.

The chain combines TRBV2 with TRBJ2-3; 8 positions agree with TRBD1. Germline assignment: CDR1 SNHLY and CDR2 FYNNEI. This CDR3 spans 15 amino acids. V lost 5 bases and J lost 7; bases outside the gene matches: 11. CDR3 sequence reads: CASSSDRVGYYTQYF. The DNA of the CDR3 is TGTGCCAGCAGTTCGGACAGGGTCGGTTATTATACGCAGTATTTT.

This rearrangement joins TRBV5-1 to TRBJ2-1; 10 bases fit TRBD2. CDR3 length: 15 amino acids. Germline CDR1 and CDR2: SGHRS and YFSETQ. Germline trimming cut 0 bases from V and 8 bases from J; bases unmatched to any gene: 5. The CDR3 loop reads CASSLGLAGVDEQFF. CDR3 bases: TGCGCCAGCAGCTTGGGGCTAGCGGGAGTAGATGAGCAGTTCTTC.

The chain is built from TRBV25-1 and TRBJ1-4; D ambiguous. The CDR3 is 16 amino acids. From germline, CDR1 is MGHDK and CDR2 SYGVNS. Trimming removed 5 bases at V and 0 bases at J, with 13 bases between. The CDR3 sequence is CASSQARGATNEKLFF. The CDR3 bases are TGTGCCAGCAGTCAAGCCCGGGGAGCAACTAATGAAAAACTGTTTTTT.

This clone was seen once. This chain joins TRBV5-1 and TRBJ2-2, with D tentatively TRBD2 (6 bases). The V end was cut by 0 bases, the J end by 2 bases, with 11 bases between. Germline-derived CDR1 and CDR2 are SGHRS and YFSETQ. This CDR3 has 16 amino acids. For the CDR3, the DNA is TGCGCCAGCAGCTTGGGGCGGGGCCCTAACACCGGGGAGCTGTTTTTT. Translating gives CASSLGRGPNTGELFF. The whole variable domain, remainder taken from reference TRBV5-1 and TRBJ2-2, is KAGVTQTPRYLIKTRGQQVTLSCSPISGHRSVSWYQQTPGQGLQFLFEYFSETQRNKGNFPGRFSGRQFSNSRSEMNVSTLELGDSALYLCASSLGRGPNTGELFFGEGSRLTVL.

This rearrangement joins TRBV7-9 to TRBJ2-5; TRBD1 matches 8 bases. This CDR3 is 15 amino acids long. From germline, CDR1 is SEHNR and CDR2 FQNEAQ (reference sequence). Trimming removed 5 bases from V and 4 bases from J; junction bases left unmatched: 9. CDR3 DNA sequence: TGTGCCAGCAGCCCGATACAGGGGGATGTAGAGACCCAGTACTTC. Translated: CASSPIQGDVETQYF.

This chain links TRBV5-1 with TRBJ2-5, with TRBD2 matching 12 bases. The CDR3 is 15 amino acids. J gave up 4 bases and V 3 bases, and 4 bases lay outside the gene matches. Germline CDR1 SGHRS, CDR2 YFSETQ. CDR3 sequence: CASSSSGGASETQYF. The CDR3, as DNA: TGCGCCAGCAGCTCTAGCGGGGGGGCATCAGAGACCCAGTACTTC. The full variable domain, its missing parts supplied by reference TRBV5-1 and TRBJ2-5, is KAGVTQTPRYLIKTRGQQVTLSCSPISGHRSVSWYQQTPGQGLQFLFEYFSETQRNKGNFPGRFSGRQFSNSRSEMNVSTLELGDSALYLCASSSSGGASETQYFGPGTRLLVL.

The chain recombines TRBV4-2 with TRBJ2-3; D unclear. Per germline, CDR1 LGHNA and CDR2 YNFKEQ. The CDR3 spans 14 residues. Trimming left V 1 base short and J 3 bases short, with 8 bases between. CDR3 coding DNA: TGTGCCAGCAGCCAAGTTCTAGGTACAGATACGCAGTATTTT. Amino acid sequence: CASSQVLGTDTQYF.

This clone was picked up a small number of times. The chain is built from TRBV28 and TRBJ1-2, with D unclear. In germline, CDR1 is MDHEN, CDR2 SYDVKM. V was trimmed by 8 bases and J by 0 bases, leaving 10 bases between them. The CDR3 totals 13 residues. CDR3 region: CASELSTNYGYTF. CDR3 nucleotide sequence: TGTGCCAGCGAACTATCAACTAACTATGGCTACACCTTC.

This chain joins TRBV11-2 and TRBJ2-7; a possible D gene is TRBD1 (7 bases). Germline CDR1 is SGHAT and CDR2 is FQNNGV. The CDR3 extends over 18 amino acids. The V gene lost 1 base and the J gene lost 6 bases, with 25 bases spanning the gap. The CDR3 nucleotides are TGTGCCAGCAGCTTAGCAGGAGGGGACAGACTTTCTTTGGTCGAGCAGTACTTC. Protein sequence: CASSLAGGDRLSLVEQYF.

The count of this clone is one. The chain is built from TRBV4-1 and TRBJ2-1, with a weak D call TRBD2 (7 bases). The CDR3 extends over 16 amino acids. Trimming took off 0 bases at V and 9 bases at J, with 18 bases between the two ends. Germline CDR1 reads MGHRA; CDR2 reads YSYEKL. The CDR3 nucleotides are TGCGCCAGCAGCCAAGAGGGAGGGGGAATGAGGGGTGAGCAGTTCTTC. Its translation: CASSQEGGGMRGEQFF.

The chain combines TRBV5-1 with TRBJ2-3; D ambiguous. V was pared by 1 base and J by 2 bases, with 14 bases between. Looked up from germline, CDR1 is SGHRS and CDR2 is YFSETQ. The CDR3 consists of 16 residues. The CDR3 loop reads CASSLMVRVSTDTQYF. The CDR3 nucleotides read TGCGCCAGCAGCTTGATGGTACGGGTTTCCACAGATACGCAGTATTTT.

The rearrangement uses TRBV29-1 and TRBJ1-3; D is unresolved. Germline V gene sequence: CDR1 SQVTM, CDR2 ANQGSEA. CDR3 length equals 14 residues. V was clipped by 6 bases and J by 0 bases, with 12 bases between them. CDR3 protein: CSVLDYNSGNTIYF. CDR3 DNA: TGCAGCGTCTTGGACTACAACTCTGGAAACACCATATATTTT.